This T cell receptor (beta chain) was recorded in a study of blood T cell repertoires in COVID-19. Study-wide context: The study drew acute and convalescent COVID-19 samples from the United States, Italy and Spain.

TCRdb keeps only in-frame clones here, not all; method: immunoSEQ multiplex PCR. The data contain 350,000 to 400,000 clones, roughly 87% of them singletons. The table lists this clone with a few counts. Participants were aged roughly 18 to 90 years, lived in 20 to 30 US areas, and enrolled virtually. Participants' own reports of clinical history determined their cohort assignment. The recovered donors of Cohort 3 showed two negative PCRs, clearance, or symptom resolution. Deletions cut 5 bases from V and 0 bases from J, with 5 bases between. In germline, CDR1 is SGHRS, CDR2 YFSETQ. The CDR3 is 12 amino acids.

Sequencing used PBMCs or T cells enriched from blood (not recorded which). This clonotype was obtained from a woman aged 30 to 39 who had recovered from COVID-19. This chain connects TRBV5-1 to TRBJ1-1; no clear D. CDR3 loop: CASRAVNTEAFF. CDR3 in DNA: TGCGCCAGCAGAGCGGTGAACACTGAAGCTTTCTTT. Based on the CDR3 plus reference TRBV5-1 and TRBJ1-1, the full variable domain is KAGVTQTPRYLIKTRGQQVTLSCSPISGHRSVSWYQQTPGQGLQFLFEYFSETQRNKGNFPGRFSGRQFSNSRSEMNVSTLELGDSALYLCASRAVNTEAFFGQGTRLTVV.